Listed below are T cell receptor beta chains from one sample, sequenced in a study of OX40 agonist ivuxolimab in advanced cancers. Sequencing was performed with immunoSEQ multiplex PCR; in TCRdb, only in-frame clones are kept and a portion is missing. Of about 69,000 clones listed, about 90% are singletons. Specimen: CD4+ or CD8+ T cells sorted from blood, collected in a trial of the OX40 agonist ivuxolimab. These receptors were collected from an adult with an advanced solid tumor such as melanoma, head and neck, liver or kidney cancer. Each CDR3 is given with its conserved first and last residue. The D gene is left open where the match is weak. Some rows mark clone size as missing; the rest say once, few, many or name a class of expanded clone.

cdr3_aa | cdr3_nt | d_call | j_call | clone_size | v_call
CASTTGGIDTQYF | TGTGCCAGCACAACAGGGGGCATAGATACGCAGTATTTT | TRBD1 | TRBJ2-3 | - | TRBV5-4
CASSTTRGAGNTEAFF | TGTGCCAGCAGCACAACGAGGGGGGCTGGGAACACTGAAGCTTTCTTT | - | TRBJ1-1 | few | TRBV13
CASSQGHLLYGYTF | TGCGCCAGCAGCCAAGGGCACTTGCTCTATGGCTACACCTTC | - | TRBJ1-2 | - | TRBV4-3
CASSPGQRPNEQFF | TGCGCCAGCAGCCCGGGACAAAGGCCCAATGAGCAGTTCTTC | - | TRBJ2-1 | - | TRBV4-3
CASSLTGGSYNEQFF | TGTGCCAGCTCCCTGACAGGGGGTTCCTACAATGAGCAGTTCTTC | TRBD1 | TRBJ2-1 | - | TRBV18
CASSFGTSGYNEQFF | TGTGCCAGCAGTTTCGGGACTAGCGGTTACAATGAGCAGTTCTTC | TRBD2 | TRBJ2-1 | few | TRBV7-3
CASSFGTSGEQYF | TGTGCCAGCAGCTTCGGGACTAGCGGTGAGCAGTACTTC | TRBD2 | TRBJ2-7 | - | TRBV5-6
CASSQADRGYEQYF | TGTGCCAGCAGCCAGGCCGACAGGGGCTACGAGCAGTACTTC | TRBD1 | TRBJ2-7 | - | TRBV14
CASTTTEGATYNEQFF | TGCGCCAGCACCACGACCGAGGGGGCTACCTACAATGAGCAGTTCTTC | TRBD1 | TRBJ2-1 | - | TRBV5-1
CASSLPYTDTQYF | TGTGCCAGCAGCTTACCCTACACAGATACGCAGTATTTT | - | TRBJ2-3 | - | TRBV7-8
CAIRLGKSRNQPQHF | TGTGCCATCAGGTTGGGGAAATCCCGCAATCAGCCCCAGCATTTT | - | TRBJ1-5 | - | TRBV21-1
CASSPGDSHTEAFF | TGTGCCAGCAGTCCCGGGGACAGTCACACTGAAGCTTTCTTT | TRBD1 | TRBJ1-1 | - | TRBV28